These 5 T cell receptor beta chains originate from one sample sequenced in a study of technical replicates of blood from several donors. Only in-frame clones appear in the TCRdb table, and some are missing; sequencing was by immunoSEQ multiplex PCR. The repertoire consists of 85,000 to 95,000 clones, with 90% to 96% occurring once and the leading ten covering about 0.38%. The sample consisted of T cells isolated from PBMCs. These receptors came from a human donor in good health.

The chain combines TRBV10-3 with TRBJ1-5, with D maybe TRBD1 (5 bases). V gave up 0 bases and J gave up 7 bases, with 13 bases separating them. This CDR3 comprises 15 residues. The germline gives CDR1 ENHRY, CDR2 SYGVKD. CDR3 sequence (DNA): TGTGCCATCAGTGAGTCAGTGGGGGGGGTGCAGCCCCAGCATTTT. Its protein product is CAISESVGGVQPQHF.

The CDR3 loop is CASSSRLAETQYF. The CDR3 coding sequence is TGTGCCAGCAGCTCCCGACTAGCCGAGACCCAGTACTTC. The genes are TRBV14 and TRBJ2-5; 7 bases are shared with TRBD2. V lost 5 bases and J lost 5; bases outside the gene matches: 5. The CDR3 consists of 13 residues. The germline gives CDR1 SGHDN, CDR2 FVKESK.

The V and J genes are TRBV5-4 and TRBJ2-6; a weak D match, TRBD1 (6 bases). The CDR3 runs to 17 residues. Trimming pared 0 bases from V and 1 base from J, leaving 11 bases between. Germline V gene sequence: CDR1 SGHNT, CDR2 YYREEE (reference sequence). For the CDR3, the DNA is TGTGCCAGCAGCTTGGATCTAGGGGGATCTGGGGCCAACGTCCTGACTTTC. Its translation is CASSLDLGGSGANVLTF.

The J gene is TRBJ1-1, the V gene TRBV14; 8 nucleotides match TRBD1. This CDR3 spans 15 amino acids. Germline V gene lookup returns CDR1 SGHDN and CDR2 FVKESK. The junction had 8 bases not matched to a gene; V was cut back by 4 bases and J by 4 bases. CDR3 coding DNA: TGTGCCAGCAGCCCGAAGGACAGGGAGAGCACTGAAGCTTTCTTT. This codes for CASSPKDRESTEAFF. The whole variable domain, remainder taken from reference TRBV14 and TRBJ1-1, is EAGVTQFPSHSVIEKGQTVTLRCDPISGHDNLYWYRRVMGKEIKFLLHFVKESKQDESGMPNNRFLAERTGGTYSTLKVQPAELEDSGVYFCASSPKDRESTEAFFGQGTRLTVV.

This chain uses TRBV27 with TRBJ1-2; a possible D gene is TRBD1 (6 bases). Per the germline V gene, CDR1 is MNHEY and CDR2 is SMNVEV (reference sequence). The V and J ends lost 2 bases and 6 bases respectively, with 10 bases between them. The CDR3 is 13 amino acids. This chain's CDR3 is CASSLRSGDGYTF. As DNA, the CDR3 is TGTGCCAGCAGTTTACGGTCAGGGGATGGCTACACCTTC.